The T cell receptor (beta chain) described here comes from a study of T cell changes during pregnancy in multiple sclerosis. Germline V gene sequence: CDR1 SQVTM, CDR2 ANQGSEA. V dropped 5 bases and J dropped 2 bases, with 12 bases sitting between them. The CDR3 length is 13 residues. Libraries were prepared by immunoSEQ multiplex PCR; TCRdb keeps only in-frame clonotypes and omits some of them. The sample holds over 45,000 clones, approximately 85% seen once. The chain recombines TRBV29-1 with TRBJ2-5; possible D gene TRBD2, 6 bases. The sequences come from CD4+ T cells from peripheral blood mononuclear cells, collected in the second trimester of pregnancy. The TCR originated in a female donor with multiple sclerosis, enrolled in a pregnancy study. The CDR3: CSVTGTSQETQYF. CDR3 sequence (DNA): TGCAGCGTTACTGGGACTTCTCAAGAGACCCAGTACTTC.